Each of the 7 T cell receptor beta chains below was sequenced from the same sample in a study of blood T cell repertoires in COVID-19. Assay: immunoSEQ multiplex PCR; the TCRdb copy retains only in-frame clones and omits some. Of 170,000 or so clones in the sample, 88% were seen once. The specimen was PBMCs or T cells enriched from blood (not recorded which). The source of these receptors is a woman aged 18-30 years who had recovered from COVID-19.

V usage is TRBV28 and J usage is TRBJ1-5; D gene ambiguous. Trimming removed 6 bases at V and 7 bases at J, with 16 bases between. Per the germline V gene, CDR1 is MDHEN and CDR2 is SYDVKM. The CDR3 totals 14 residues. Written as DNA, the CDR3 is TGTGCCAGCAGCAAAGCGGGCCTCGGCCAGCCCCAGCATTTT. It yields the protein CASSKAGLGQPQHF.

The chain links TRBV19 to TRBJ2-1; TRBD2 matches at 14 bases. The CDR3 has 19 residues. Looked up from germline, CDR1 is LNHDA and CDR2 is SQIVND (reference sequence). The junction had 8 bases not matched to a gene; V was cut back by 4 bases and J by 0 bases. The CDR3 sequence: CASSTRGTSGGSSYNEQFF. The CDR3 DNA is TGTGCCAGTAGTACCCGCGGGACTAGCGGGGGAAGCTCCTACAATGAGCAGTTCTTC.

The chain links TRBV11-2 to TRBJ1-2, with D tentatively TRBD1 (6 bases). V was clipped by 3 bases and J by 6 bases, with 14 bases between them. The CDR3 has 14 amino acids. The germline V gene encodes CDR1 SGHAT and CDR2 FQNNGV. The CDR3 sequence: CASSFDGGANGYTF. Written as DNA, the CDR3 is TGTGCCAGCAGCTTCGATGGGGGGGCGAATGGCTACACCTTC.

This rearrangement joins TRBV5-1 to TRBJ1-4; 7 nucleotides line up with TRBD1. Germline V gene data show CDR1 as SGHRS and CDR2 as YFSETQ. The CDR3 has 14 amino acids. Germline trimming cut 0 bases from V and 8 bases from J; bases unmatched to any gene: 4. This chain's CDR3 is CASSLAGQNEKLFF. CDR3 nucleotide sequence: TGCGCCAGCAGCTTGGCGGGACAGAACGAAAAACTGTTTTTT.

The chain employs TRBV6-6 and TRBJ1-1; D gene ambiguous. V was pared by 0 bases and J by 11 bases, with 13 bases between. Germline-derived CDR1 and CDR2 are MNHNY and SVGAGI (reference sequence). This CDR3 contains 13 residues. The CDR3 reads CASSYSERDKAFF. The CDR3 nucleotides are TGTGCCAGCAGTTACTCGGAGAGGGATAAGGCTTTCTTT.

This clone was counted a few times. The genes are TRBV18 and TRBJ1-1; perhaps TRBD1 as D (5 bases). CDR1 and CDR2 (germline): KGHSH, LQKENI. V lost 0 bases, J lost 8 bases, and 10 bases lay in between. This CDR3 comprises 13 residues. CDR3 bases: TGTGCCAGCTCACCACCCGGCGCAGGGGAAGCTTTCTTT. Its protein is CASSPPGAGEAFF.

This chain uses TRBV10-1 with TRBJ1-6; a weak D match, TRBD1 (6 bases). CDR3 length: 16 residues. Germline V gene data show CDR1 as WNHNN and CDR2 as SYGVQD (reference sequence). The V end was cut by 4 bases, the J end by 9 bases, with 19 bases between. The CDR3 bases are TGCGCCAGCAGTGTCAGGGGCTGGTCGTCGGTTTCACCCCTCCACTTT. It yields the protein CASSVRGWSSVSPLHF.